Listed below are T cell receptor beta chains from one sample, sequenced in a study of cytomegalovirus exposure and HLA in healthy donors. Repertoires were generated with immunoSEQ multiplex PCR, while TCRdb's copy carries only in-frame clones and drops some. This table holds about 260,000 clones, just over 70% found once. The sample taken for sequencing was PBMCs. The receptors were sampled from a female donor in good health and CMV-seronegative. Both conserved end residues are part of each CDR3. The D gene is left open where the match is weak. Where a row states a size, it is once, few, many or the class of an expanded clone; other rows omit it.

J,size,D,V,DNA,CDR3
TRBJ2-4,few,TRBD1,TRBV20-1,TGCAGTGCGGCCAGGACAGGCGTCTTGGACTTC,CSAARTGVLDF
TRBJ2-3,-,TRBD2,TRBV11-2,TGTGCCAGCAGCTTGGAGGGGAGGGTGTTTAGCACAGATACGCAGTATTTT,CASSLEGRVFSTDTQYF
TRBJ1-1,-,-,TRBV15,TGTGCCACCAGCTCCTACGGGGGTTCCACTGAAGCTTTCTTT,CATSSYGGSTEAFF
TRBJ2-3,once,TRBD2,TRBV5-1,TGCGCCAGCAGCTCAACTAGCGTCAACACAGATACGCAGTATTTT,CASSSTSVNTDTQYF
TRBJ1-5,-,TRBD1,TRBV7-8,TGTGCCAGCAGCCCTTCTCAGGGGGCCCCTAATCAGCCCCAGCATTTT,CASSPSQGAPNQPQHF
TRBJ2-1,-,-,TRBV28,TGTGCCAGCACTACCCCCCTCGGGGACAATGAGCAGTTCTTC,CASTTPLGDNEQFF
TRBJ2-7,-,-,TRBV20-1,TGCAGTGCCACTGTCCCCTACGAGCAGTACTTC,CSATVPYEQYF
TRBJ2-5,-,TRBD2,TRBV4-2,TGTGCCAGCAGGAAACTAGCGGGAGACCAACCCCAAGAGACCCAGTACTTC,CASRKLAGDQPQETQYF
TRBJ2-6,-,-,TRBV4-1,TGCGCCAGCAGCCAAGGGGCCTACTCTGGGGCCAACGTCCTGACTTTC,CASSQGAYSGANVLTF
TRBJ2-7,-,TRBD1,TRBV7-3,TGTGCCAGCAGCCCCACGGACAGGGGGCGCTACGAGCAGTACTTC,CASSPTDRGRYEQYF
TRBJ2-1,-,TRBD1,TRBV30,TGTGCCTGGAGCCCGGGACAGGGGGCAAATGAGCAGTTCTTC,CAWSPGQGANEQFF
TRBJ2-2,few,-,TRBV27,TGTGCCAGCAGTTCTCACAGGAACACCGGGGAGCTGTTTTTT,CASSSHRNTGELFF
TRBJ2-1,-,TRBD2,TRBV7-9,TGTGCCGGCGGGGAGGGAAGGTACAATGAGCAGTTCTTC,CAGGEGRYNEQFF
TRBJ1-3,-,-,TRBV28,TGTGCCAGCAGTTTATGGACGGGGAGCTCTGGAAACACCATATATTTT,CASSLWTGSSGNTIYF
TRBJ1-3,few,TRBD1,TRBV5-5,TGTGCCAGCAGCTTGGCTTTGTGGGACAGACTCGACGGAAACACCATATATTTT,CASSLALWDRLDGNTIYF
TRBJ1-1,-,-,TRBV28,TGTGCCAGCAGTTTCGTGGGCCCAGGGCACGGCACTGAAGCTTTCTTT,CASSFVGPGHGTEAFF
TRBJ1-1,-,TRBD1,TRBV27,TGTGCCAGCATCCGGACAGGGGGCATTCCCGAAGCTTTCTTT,CASIRTGGIPEAFF
TRBJ1-5,few,-,TRBV28,TGTGCCAGCACCTCCGGGACAAGTGAAAGTCAGCCCCAGCATTTT,CASTSGTSESQPQHF
TRBJ2-2,-,TRBD2,TRBV5-8,TGTGCCAGCAGCCGACTAGCGGGAGTTGGGACCGGGGAGCTGTTTTTT,CASSRLAGVGTGELFF
TRBJ2-7,-,-,TRBV6-1,TGTGCCAGCTCTGTCAGGGTAGCCTACGAGCAGTACTTC,CASSVRVAYEQYF
TRBJ2-7,few,-,TRBV5-6,TGTGCCAGCAGCTTATTACAGGGTAACTACGAGCAGTACTTC,CASSLLQGNYEQYF
TRBJ2-7,-,TRBD2,TRBV4-2,TGTGCCAGCAGCCAAGAAGGAGCGGGGGACTACGGGCAGTACTTC,CASSQEGAGDYGQYF
TRBJ2-7,-,TRBD2,TRBV28,TGTGCCAGCAGTTTGGAGACTAGCGGGACCTACGAGCAGTACTTC,CASSLETSGTYEQYF
TRBJ1-2,few,-,TRBV28,TGTGCCAGCAGCCAATCTAACTATGGCTACACCTTC,CASSQSNYGYTF
TRBJ1-2,few,TRBD1,TRBV6-1,TGTGCCAGCAATCTAGACAGGGGCTATGGCTACACCTTC,CASNLDRGYGYTF
TRBJ2-7,once,TRBD2,TRBV28,TGTGCCAGCACCTCTAGCGGATTCTACGAGCAGTACTTC,CASTSSGFYEQYF
TRBJ1-2,-,-,TRBV7-9,TGTGCCAGCAGCTTAGTTGGGGATGCGGGCCGCGATGGCTACACCTTC,CASSLVGDAGRDGYTF
TRBJ1-5,-,TRBD1,TRBV15,TGTGCCACCAGCGGCCCGGGACAGGGGGAAGAGGGCAATCAGCCCCAGCATTTT,CATSGPGQGEEGNQPQHF
TRBJ2-3,-,TRBD1,TRBV6-1,TGTGCCAGCAGTTTAGACAGGGCCCCAGATACGCAGTATTTT,CASSLDRAPDTQYF
TRBJ1-2,few,-,TRBV5-6,TGTGCCAGCAGCTTGGTAGGTGCGGATTTACACTACACCTTC,CASSLVGADLHYTF
TRBJ2-5,-,-,TRBV4-1,TGCGCCAGCAGCCAAGATGCAGGGGACGTAGAGACCCAGTACTTC,CASSQDAGDVETQYF
TRBJ2-6,few,TRBD2,TRBV7-8,TGTGCCAGCAGCTTACGGACTAGCGGGATTTCTGGGGCCAACGTCCTGACTTTC,CASSLRTSGISGANVLTF
TRBJ1-5,few,TRBD1,TRBV6-6,TGTGCCAGCAGCGAAAGGACAGGGAGTCAGCCCCAGCATTTT,CASSERTGSQPQHF
TRBJ2-1,-,-,TRBV21-1,TGTGCCAGCAGCAAAGAGGGGGTCGGCTCCTACAATGAGCAGTTCTTC,CASSKEGVGSYNEQFF
TRBJ2-7,-,-,TRBV25-1,TGTGCCAGCAGTGAATATCGGGGCGAGCAGTACTTC,CASSEYRGEQYF
TRBJ2-3,-,TRBD2,TRBV2,TGTGCCAGCAGTGATATGGGGGGACTAGCGGGAGTTCTGAGCACAGATACGCAGTATTTT,CASSDMGGLAGVLSTDTQYF
TRBJ2-7,-,-,TRBV19,TGTGCCAGTAGTGATGGGGGGTTCCTCTACGAGCAGTACTTC,CASSDGGFLYEQYF
TRBJ2-1,-,TRBD2,TRBV2,TGTGCCAGCAGATCTACTAGCGGGAGTTTGAATGAGCAGTTCTTC,CASRSTSGSLNEQFF
TRBJ1-5,once,-,TRBV6-1,TGTGCCAGCAGTGAGGTGTGGTTTGGGCAGGGCAACCAGCCCCAGCATTTT,CASSEVWFGQGNQPQHF
TRBJ2-5,-,-,TRBV2,TGTGCCAGCAGTGAATGGACACAAGGGACTTCCCAGTACTTC,CASSEWTQGTSQYF
TRBJ2-2,-,-,TRBV6-1,TGTGCCAGCAGTGCTAGGATTCTAACCGGGGAGCTGTTTTTT,CASSARILTGELFF
TRBJ2-7,-,-,TRBV6-5,TGTGCCAGCAGTTACCTAGGGGGGGGTTACGAGCAGTACTTC,CASSYLGGGYEQYF
TRBJ2-2,-,TRBD2,TRBV9,TGTGCCAGCAGCGTAGTGGCTAGCGGGAGTGGCACCGGGGAGCTGTTTTTT,CASSVVASGSGTGELFF
TRBJ2-4,few,TRBD1,TRBV6-5,TGTGCCAGCAGCCGGACAGGGGGCGCGAACATTCAGTACTTC,CASSRTGGANIQYF
TRBJ2-7,-,-,TRBV6-5,TGTGCCAGCAGTTCGCCAGGGAAACCTACCTACGAGCAGTACTTC,CASSSPGKPTYEQYF
TRBJ2-7,-,-,TRBV11-3,TGTGCCAGCAGCCAGGGCGGGAACTACGAGCAGTACTTC,CASSQGGNYEQYF
TRBJ1-2,once,-,TRBV5-4,TGTGCCAGCAGCTTAGACACAGACTATGGCTACACCTTC,CASSLDTDYGYTF
TRBJ1-3,few,-,TRBV6-6,TGTGCCAGCAGTTACGTCGGGAGCTCTGGAAACACCATATATTTT,CASSYVGSSGNTIYF
TRBJ1-2,few,TRBD1,TRBV5-4,TGTGCCAGCAGCACCAGACAGGGGGTCTCGCTTAACTATGGCTACACCTTC,CASSTRQGVSLNYGYTF
TRBJ2-7,few,TRBD1,TRBV27,TGTGCCAGCAGCCGACAGGGGAGTAAGGCCTACGAGCAGTACTTC,CASSRQGSKAYEQYF
TRBJ1-1,-,-,TRBV5-1,TGCGCCAGCAGCTTGACGGGGGTGACTGAAGCTTTCTTT,CASSLTGVTEAFF
TRBJ2-7,few,-,TRBV10-1,TGCGCCAGCAGTGAGTCCGGGGGGCAGGAGCAGTACTTC,CASSESGGQEQYF
TRBJ2-7,-,-,TRBV27,TGTGCCAGCAGTTTAGACGCGGGCAGGCCCTACGAGCAGTACTTC,CASSLDAGRPYEQYF
TRBJ1-3,-,TRBD1,TRBV5-6,TGTGCCAGCAGCCCAACAGGGGGCGCAATGGGAAACACCATATATTTT,CASSPTGGAMGNTIYF
TRBJ1-4,-,-,TRBV4-2,TGTGCCAGCAGCCAAGAATGGGGGCGCGGAGAAAAACTGTTTTTT,CASSQEWGRGEKLFF
TRBJ1-5,-,-,TRBV28,TGTGCCAGCAGCTCCTATCAGGGTTATAGCAATCAGCCCCAGCATTTT,CASSSYQGYSNQPQHF
TRBJ2-3,-,TRBD2,TRBV25-1,TGTGCCAGCAGTGAATCGCGGGGCGGGAGGGGCACAGATACGCAGTATTTT,CASSESRGGRGTDTQYF
TRBJ2-7,-,TRBD2,TRBV4-2,TGTGCCAGCAGCCAGGGTAGCGGGGGCTATGACTACGAGCAGTACTTC,CASSQGSGGYDYEQYF
TRBJ2-7,-,-,TRBV28,TGTGCCAGCAGCCTTCCCGACAGTCAGGGGCCGGGTCTTGAGCAGTACTTC,CASSLPDSQGPGLEQYF